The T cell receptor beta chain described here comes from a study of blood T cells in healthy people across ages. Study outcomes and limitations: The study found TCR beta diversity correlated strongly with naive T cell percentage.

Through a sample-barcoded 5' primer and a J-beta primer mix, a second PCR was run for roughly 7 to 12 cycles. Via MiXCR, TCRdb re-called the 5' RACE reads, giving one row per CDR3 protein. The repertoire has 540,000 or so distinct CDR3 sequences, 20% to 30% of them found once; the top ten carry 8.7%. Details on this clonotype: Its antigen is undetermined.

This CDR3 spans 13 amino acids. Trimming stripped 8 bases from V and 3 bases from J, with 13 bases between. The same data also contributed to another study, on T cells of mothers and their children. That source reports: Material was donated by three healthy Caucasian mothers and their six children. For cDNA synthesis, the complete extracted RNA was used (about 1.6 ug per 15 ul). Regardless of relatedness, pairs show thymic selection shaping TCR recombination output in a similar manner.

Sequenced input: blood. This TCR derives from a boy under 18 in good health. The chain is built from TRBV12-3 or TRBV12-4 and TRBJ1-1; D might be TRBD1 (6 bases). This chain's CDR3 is CASSRGAHTEAFF. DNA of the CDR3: TGTGCCAGCTCCCGGGGGGCGCACACTGAAGCTTTCTTT.